Below, 4 T cell receptor beta chains from the same sample are listed, as sequenced in a study of early T cells in non-severe SARS-CoV-2 infection (dated by TCRdb to about 2021). The library was prepared using 5' RACE. Sequencing used a NextSeq 500. TCRdb reran the public reads through fastp at Q25 and MiXCR, keeping productive beta chains. Here each entry gathers all rows of one CDR3 protein and keeps the most common genes and DNA. The sample table contains tens of thousands of distinct CDR3 sequences; only one count was recorded for around an eighth of them. Roughly 6.4% of the sample is held by the ten biggest clonotypes. The sequencing sample was made of whole blood. These receptors originate from an adult who was a healthcare worker with PCR-confirmed SARS-CoV-2 infection or an uninfected control (not recorded which).

The chain links TRBV7-9 to TRBJ1-3; 8 bases fit TRBD1. V was clipped by 4 bases and J by 0 bases; unmatched bases: 2. Germline CDR1 reads SEHNR; CDR2 reads FQNEAQ (reference sequence). This CDR3 region has 15 residues. This CDR3 reads CASSWDRNSGNTIYF. The CDR3 nucleotides read TGTGCCAGCAGCTGGGACAGGAACTCTGGAAACACCATATATTTT.

The rearrangement joins TRBV29-1 to TRBJ2-4; 7 bases align to TRBD2. The ends lost 4 bases at V and 5 bases at J; junction bases unmatched: 11. Germline V gives CDR1 SQVTM, CDR2 ANQGSEA. The CDR3 consists of 15 residues. The CDR3 region has the DNA TGCAGCGTTGCGGGGGGAGAATGGTCCGAAAACATTCAGTACTTC. Encoded protein: CSVAGGEWSENIQYF.

This chain connects TRBV4-2 to TRBJ2-7, with 12 bases matching TRBD2. Germline CDR1 LGHNA, CDR2 YNFKEQ. The J segment lost 5 bases and the V segment lost 3 bases, leaving 5 bases of the junction unmatched. The length of the CDR3 is 15 residues. CDR3 in amino acids: CASSHQTSGSDEQYF. The CDR3, as DNA: TGTGCCAGCAGCCACCAGACTAGCGGGAGCGACGAGCAGTACTTC.

This clonotype was observed a few times. V and J are TRBV20-1 and TRBJ2-1, with D perhaps assigned TRBD1 or TRBD2 (5 bases each). The ends were cut back, 1 base at V and 8 bases at J, with 21 bases in the middle. The V gene's germline CDR1 is DFQATT and CDR2 SNEGSKA (reference sequence). This CDR3 has 16 amino acids. CDR3: CSARVSLGTGSDEQFF. The CDR3 DNA reads as TGCAGTGCTAGAGTGAGTCTTGGGACCGGCTCCGATGAGCAGTTCTTC.